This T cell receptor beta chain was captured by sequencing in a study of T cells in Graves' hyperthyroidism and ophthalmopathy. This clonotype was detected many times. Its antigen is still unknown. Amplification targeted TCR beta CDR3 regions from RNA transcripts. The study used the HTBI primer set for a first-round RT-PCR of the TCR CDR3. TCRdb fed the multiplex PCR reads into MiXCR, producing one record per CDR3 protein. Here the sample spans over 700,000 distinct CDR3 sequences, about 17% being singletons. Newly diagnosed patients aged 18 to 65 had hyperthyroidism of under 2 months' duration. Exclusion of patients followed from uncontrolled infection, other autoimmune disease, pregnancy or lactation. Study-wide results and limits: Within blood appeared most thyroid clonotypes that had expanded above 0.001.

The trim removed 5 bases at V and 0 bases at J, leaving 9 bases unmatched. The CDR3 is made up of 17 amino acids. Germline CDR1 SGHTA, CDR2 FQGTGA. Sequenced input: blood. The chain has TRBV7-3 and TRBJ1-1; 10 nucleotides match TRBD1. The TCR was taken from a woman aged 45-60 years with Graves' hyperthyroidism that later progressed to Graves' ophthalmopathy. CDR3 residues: CASSPRTGGMMNTEAFF. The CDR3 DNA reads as TGTGCCAGCAGCCCCCGGACAGGGGGTATGATGAACACTGAAGCTTTCTTT. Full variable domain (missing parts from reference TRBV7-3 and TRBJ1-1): GAGVSQTPSNKVTEKGKYVELRCDPISGHTALYWYRQSLGQGPEFLIYFQGTGAADDSGLPNDRFFAVRPEGSVSTLKIQRTERGDSAVYLCASSPRTGGMMNTEAFFGQGTRLTVV.